This is a list of T cell receptor beta chains from one sample in a study of control samples from healthy donors and cancer patients. Produced via immunoSEQ multiplex PCR; TCRdb's table is partial and in-frame only. This sample has about 160,000 clones; roughly 95% occur once, and the top ten carry 1%. The sample was blood. The receptors were sampled from a woman younger than 45 in good health. Each CDR3 is given with its conserved first and last residue. D genes are given only for firm matches. The size entry is marked missing in some rows and otherwise reads once, few, many or a size class.

J,length,V,size,D,CDR3,DNA
TRBJ1-1,12,TRBV12-3/TRBV12-4,.,.,CASSFFLGEAFF,TGTGCCAGCAGTTTCTTTCTCGGGGAAGCTTTCTTT
TRBJ1-1,16,TRBV9,.,.,CASSVDPAEVNTEAFF,TGTGCCAGCAGCGTAGACCCGGCGGAAGTAAACACTGAAGCTTTCTTT
TRBJ2-6,15,TRBV18,.,TRBD1,CASSPTGSGANVLTF,TGTGCCAGCTCGCCGACAGGGTCTGGGGCCAACGTCCTGACTTTC
TRBJ2-1,15,TRBV19,.,TRBD2,CASIWSGRTYNEQFF,TGTGCCAGTATCTGGAGCGGGAGAACCTACAATGAGCAGTTCTTC
TRBJ2-7,15,TRBV30,.,TRBD2,CALEGGLAGSYEQYF,TGTGCCTTGGAAGGAGGTCTAGCGGGTTCCTACGAGCAGTACTTC
TRBJ2-7,13,TRBV6-5,few,.,CASSKNEGYEQYF,TGTGCCAGCAGCAAGAACGAAGGCTACGAGCAGTACTTC
TRBJ2-1,14,TRBV27,.,TRBD2,CASSKGLGNNEQFF,TGTGCCAGCAGTAAGGGACTAGGCAACAATGAGCAGTTCTTC
TRBJ1-6,13,TRBV25-1,.,TRBD1,CASTDRVGSPLHF,TGTGCCAGCACGGACAGGGTGGGCTCACCCCTCCACTTT
TRBJ2-5,20,TRBV3-1/TRBV3-2,.,TRBD2,CASSQDARASGGAEQETQYF,TGTGCCAGCAGCCAAGATGCTCGGGCTAGCGGGGGGGCTGAACAAGAGACCCAGTACTTC
TRBJ1-5,14,TRBV6-4,.,.,CASSDSGANQPQHF,TGTGCCAGCAGTGACTCAGGGGCAAATCAGCCCCAGCATTTT
TRBJ2-7,15,TRBV3-1/TRBV3-2,.,TRBD1,CASSWGTGGNYEQYF,TGTGCCAGCAGCTGGGGGACAGGGGGAAACTACGAGCAGTACTTC
TRBJ1-1,14,TRBV10-3,.,TRBD1,CAISEHRGNTEAFF,TGTGCCATCAGTGAACACAGGGGGAACACTGAAGCTTTCTTT
TRBJ2-1,15,TRBV7-9,once,.,CASSHRGGAYNEQFF,TGTGCCAGCAGCCACAGGGGGGGCGCCTACAATGAGCAGTTCTTC
TRBJ1-4,14,TRBV29-1,.,TRBD1,CSVAPGQHNEKLFF,TGCAGCGTTGCTCCGGGACAGCATAATGAAAAACTGTTTTTT
TRBJ1-6,16,TRBV2,.,.,CASSEALGLGNSPLHF,TGTGCCAGCAGTGAAGCGCTTGGACTGGGTAATTCACCCCTCCACTTT
TRBJ2-4,16,TRBV5-1,.,TRBD2,CASSLTSGGAKNIQYF,TGCGCCAGCAGCTTGACTAGCGGGGGGGCCAAAAACATTCAGTACTTC
TRBJ1-1,14,TRBV28,.,.,CASSARRGRTEAFF,TGTGCCAGCAGTGCCCGAAGGGGCCGGACTGAAGCTTTCTTT
TRBJ1-1,14,TRBV28,.,.,CASSLFPDSTEAFF,TGTGCCAGCAGTTTATTTCCAGACTCCACTGAAGCTTTCTTT
TRBJ2-3,14,TRBV6-2/TRBV6-3,few,.,CASSYSTSTDTQYF,TGTGCCAGCAGTTACTCGACTAGCACAGATACGCAGTATTTT
TRBJ2-7,16,TRBV6-2/TRBV6-3,few,.,CASSYRSGSYQNEQYF,TGTGCCAGCAGTTACCGCTCAGGCTCTTACCAAAACGAGCAGTACTTC
TRBJ2-7,15,TRBV6-5,.,TRBD1,CASRDIGTESYEQYF,TGTGCCAGCAGGGACATCGGGACAGAATCCTACGAGCAGTACTTC
TRBJ2-3,15,TRBV5-4,many,TRBD2,CASSRRELRTDTQYF,TGTGCCAGCAGTCGGCGGGAGCTTCGCACAGATACGCAGTATTTT
TRBJ2-1,14,TRBV4-2,.,TRBD1,CASSPGQPYNEQFF,TGTGCCAGCAGCCCGGGACAGCCCTACAATGAGCAGTTCTTC
TRBJ2-1,17,TRBV4-2,.,.,CASSRWGGRGWANEQFF,TGTGCCAGCAGCCGCTGGGGCGGGCGTGGGTGGGCCAATGAGCAGTTCTTC
TRBJ1-1,14,TRBV3-1/TRBV3-2,.,.,CASSQDYTFPEAFF,TGTGCCAGCAGCCAAGATTACACCTTCCCTGAAGCTTTCTTT
TRBJ2-5,13,TRBV7-7,.,.,CASSLSGQETQYF,TGTGCTAGCAGCTTATCAGGCCAAGAGACCCAGTACTTC
TRBJ1-1,19,TRBV21-1,.,.,CASSKKGDTRCPMNTEAFF,TGTGCCAGCAGCAAAAAGGGAGACACCCGCTGCCCCATGAACACTGAAGCTTTCTTT
TRBJ1-1,9,TRBV11-2,.,.,CATLPNAFF,TGTGCCACCCTCCCTAATGCTTTCTTT
TRBJ2-1,14,TRBV27,.,.,CASSLSTIYNEQFF,TGTGCCAGCAGTTTAAGCACAATTTACAATGAGCAGTTCTTC
TRBJ1-2,13,TRBV5-1,.,.,CASSPDGSYGYTF,TGCGCCAGCAGCCCTGACGGGAGCTATGGCTACACCTTC
TRBJ2-7,11,TRBV29-1,.,.,CSVVLTYEQYF,TGCAGCGTTGTCTTGACCTACGAGCAGTACTTC
TRBJ2-7,15,TRBV4-1,.,.,CASSQPGNSIYEQYF,TGCGCCAGCAGCCAACCCGGGAACAGCATCTACGAGCAGTACTTC
TRBJ1-1,15,TRBV27,.,.,CASSSHIDRTGEAFF,TGTGCCAGCAGTTCCCACATCGACCGGACTGGGGAAGCTTTCTTT
TRBJ1-2,17,TRBV28,.,.,CASNPTVPSLANYGYTF,TGTGCCAGCAACCCTACAGTCCCATCCTTAGCTAACTATGGCTACACCTTC
TRBJ2-1,13,TRBV27,.,TRBD1,CASSRQGVNEQFF,TGTGCCAGCAGCAGACAGGGGGTGAATGAGCAGTTCTTC
TRBJ2-3,14,TRBV6-5,.,.,CASSLGLELRTQYF,TGTGCCAGCAGTCTGGGGTTGGAGTTGCGTACGCAGTATTTT
TRBJ2-7,12,TRBV3-1/TRBV3-2,.,.,CASSPHSYEQYF,TGTGCCAGCAGCCCCCATTCCTACGAGCAGTACTTC
TRBJ2-7,14,TRBV5-6,once,.,CASSLVVGTNEQYF,TGTGCCAGCAGCTTGGTTGTAGGTACGAACGAGCAGTACTTC
TRBJ2-1,18,TRBV11-2,once,TRBD2,CASSLDLGLAGGANEQFF,TGTGCCAGCAGCTTAGATCTGGGACTAGCGGGGGGGGCGAATGAGCAGTTCTTC
TRBJ2-4,17,TRBV4-2,once,TRBD2,CASSQEASGRIPNIQYF,TGTGCCAGCAGCCAAGAGGCAAGCGGGAGGATCCCAAACATTCAGTACTTC
TRBJ1-2,14,TRBV5-4,.,.,CASSPHEGNYGYTF,TGTGCCAGCAGCCCCCACGAGGGTAACTATGGCTACACCTTC
TRBJ1-4,15,TRBV25-1,few,.,CASSDPDRTNEKLFF,TGTGCCAGCAGTGACCCGGACAGAACTAATGAAAAACTGTTTTTT
TRBJ1-5,12,TRBV24-1,once,TRBD1,CATSDTDRVQHF,TGTGCCACCAGTGACACGGACAGGGTCCAGCATTTT
TRBJ1-1,12,TRBV28,.,.,CASSLPNREAFF,TGTGCCAGCAGTTTGCCGAACCGCGAAGCTTTCTTT
TRBJ1-6,16,TRBV5-1,.,.,CASSPWRASENSPLHF,TGCGCCAGCAGCCCCTGGCGGGCCTCAGAAAATTCACCCCTCCACTTT
TRBJ1-5,16,TRBV7-3,.,TRBD1,CASSSTGQGLDQPQHF,TGTGCCAGCAGCTCGACGGGACAGGGGTTAGATCAGCCCCAGCATTTT
TRBJ2-2,14,TRBV5-1,.,.,CASSWGQSTGELFF,TGCGCCAGCAGCTGGGGACAAAGCACCGGGGAGCTGTTTTTT
TRBJ1-2,14,TRBV3-1/TRBV3-2,.,.,CASSQVDGSLDYTF,TGTGCCAGCAGCCAAGTCGACGGGAGCCTAGACTACACCTTC
TRBJ2-5,15,TRBV30,.,TRBD1,CAWSPGQGVGETQYF,TGTGCCTGGAGTCCGGGACAGGGAGTTGGAGAGACCCAGTACTTC
TRBJ1-1,16,TRBV5-1,.,TRBD1,CASSLHHSGGNTEAFF,TGCGCCAGCAGCTTGCACCATTCAGGGGGCAACACTGAAGCTTTCTTT
TRBJ2-1,18,TRBV18,.,.,CASSPPPGVSVSYNEQFF,TGTGCCAGCTCACCACCGCCCGGGGTTTCGGTATCCTACAATGAGCAGTTCTTC
TRBJ1-5,12,TRBV12-3/TRBV12-4,.,.,CASREGNQPQHF,TGTGCCAGCAGAGAGGGCAATCAGCCCCAGCATTTT
TRBJ2-3,14,TRBV7-3,.,.,CASSDRTGTDTQYF,TGTGCCAGCAGCGACAGGACAGGCACAGATACGCAGTATTTT
TRBJ2-3,14,TRBV13,.,.,CASSLVSDTDTQYF,TGTGCCAGCAGCTTAGTTTCGGACACAGATACGCAGTATTTT
TRBJ2-1,15,TRBV7-9,.,.,CASSLTGFLYNEQFF,TGTGCCAGCAGCTTAACAGGCTTCCTCTACAATGAGCAGTTCTTC
TRBJ1-1,16,TRBV27,.,TRBD1,CASSLGGQGVWTEAFF,TGTGCCAGCAGTTTAGGGGGCCAGGGGGTTTGGACTGAAGCTTTCTTT
TRBJ1-1,12,TRBV7-8,.,.,CASSLAGAYPYF,TGTGCCAGCAGCTTAGCTGGAGCCTATCCCTACTTT